The sequence of this TCR beta chain was determined in a study of metastatic and nonmetastatic thyroid tumors. Study information: For malignant and benign thyroid patients, tumor or nodule tissue and blood were the sources whose repertoires were compared. Study-level results: Patients with malignant thyroid tumors reportedly had significantly higher TCR beta diversity than those with benign nodules, in blood and tumor.

Germline-derived CDR1 and CDR2 are MNHNS and SASEGT. CDR3 length: 14 residues. Trimming shortened V by 6 bases and J by 2 bases, and 13 bases separated the two germline ends. This clone was picked up a small number of times. Its target is not known. In the original analysis: The study built a papillary thyroid cancer distant-metastasis classifier from CDR3 differences across clinicopathological groups. TCRdb re-called the PCR reads via MiXCR. TCRdb's processing, not the study's, gives the V and J calls here. The sample yields about 13,000 clones, 30% to 40% seen once. There were no patients who had received any treatment before thyroid surgery.

Sequencing used tumor tissue. This clonotype was obtained from a male donor with papillary thyroid cancer or a benign thyroid nodule (not recorded which). Some clones in this sample may be carry-over from other donors' samples. V gene TRBV6-1 combines with J gene TRBJ1-1; no clear D. CDR3 bases: TGTGCCAGCAGACCCGGGCCCTATAACACTGAAGCTTTCTTT. Protein product: CASRPGPYNTEAFF.